A single sample is the source of the 29 T cell receptor beta chains below, sequenced in a study of blood T cell repertoires in COVID-19. Sequenced by immunoSEQ multiplex PCR; TCRdb stores in-frame clones only, minus some. The sample contains around 620,000 clones, 85% to 90% of which appear only once. The specimen was peripheral blood. Source of these receptors: a woman under 30 with acute or convalescent COVID-19.

The gene calls are TRBV18 and TRBJ2-7; D gene uncertain. Germline assignment: CDR1 KGHSH and CDR2 LQKENI. The CDR3 runs 13 residues. Trimming removed 1 base from V and 5 bases from J, with 9 bases in between. CDR3 nucleotide sequence: TGTGCCAGCTCACCACGAGGCGAGCACGAGCAGTACTTC. Its translation is CASSPRGEHEQYF.

A single count supports this clone. This chain uses TRBV2 with TRBJ1-3; D remains ambiguous. Germline CDR1 and CDR2: SNHLY and FYNNEI. V shed 5 bases and J shed 0 bases, with 8 bases lying between them. The CDR3 is 14 residues long. In DNA form, the CDR3 reads TGTGCCAGCAGTCCGGTGCGCTCTGGAAACACCATATATTTT. This encodes CASSPVRSGNTIYF.

V usage is TRBV12-5 and J usage is TRBJ1-2, with D unresolved. Germline CDR1 is LGHNT and CDR2 is FRNRAP. The CDR3 has 13 residues. The germline V and J ends were trimmed by 3 bases and 1 base, with 6 bases remaining between them. The CDR3 spells CASGFNFNYGYTF. For the CDR3, the DNA is TGTGCTAGTGGTTTTAATTTTAACTATGGCTACACCTTC.

CDR3 sequence reads: CASSLGGQGETQYF. In DNA, the CDR3 is TGTGCCAGCAGCTTAGGAGGACAGGGGGAGACCCAGTACTTC. V gene TRBV7-9 combines with J gene TRBJ2-5, with 9 bases identical to TRBD1. Germline trimming cut 1 base from V and 5 bases from J; bases unmatched to any gene: 2. The CDR3 loop spans 14 amino acids. The germline V gene has CDR1 SEHNR and CDR2 FQNEAQ (reference sequence). The full variable domain, rest sourced from reference TRBV7-9 and TRBJ2-5, is DTGVSQNPRHKITKRGQNVTFRCDPISEHNRLYWYRQTLGQGPEFLTYFQNEAQLEKSRLLSDRFSAERPKGSFSTLEIQRTEQGDSAMYLCASSLGGQGETQYFGPGTRLLVL.

The CDR3 sequence: CASSHGHGGDAYEQYF. Written as DNA, the CDR3 is TGCGCCAGCAGCCACGGGCACGGGGGGGATGCGTACGAGCAGTACTTC. The chain employs TRBV4-1 and TRBJ2-7, with 8 bases identical to TRBD2. This CDR3 has 16 amino acids. Germline CDR1 MGHRA, CDR2 YSYEKL. After removal of 3 bases from V and 4 bases from J, the junction contained 11 bases not matched to a gene.

The chain employs TRBV13 and TRBJ1-2; 8 bases agree with TRBD1. This CDR3 comprises 16 residues. Trimming took 0 bases from V and 3 from J; bases not matched to a gene: 6. Germline lookup yields CDR1 PRHDT and CDR2 FYEKMQ (reference sequence). CDR3 protein: CASSLGTGGRYYGYTF. The DNA of the CDR3 is TGTGCCAGCAGCTTAGGAACAGGGGGTCGGTACTATGGCTACACCTTC.

The chain's CDR3 is CASSFGRTNQPQHF. The CDR3 DNA reads as TGTGCCAGCAGTTTTGGACGGACTAATCAGCCCCAGCATTTT. The V gene is TRBV27, the J gene TRBJ1-5; no firm D call. This CDR3 comprises 14 residues. Per germline, CDR1 MNHEY and CDR2 SMNVEV (reference sequence). Trimming shortened V by 3 bases and J by 4 bases, and 10 bases separated the two germline ends.

A single count supports this clone. The chain couples TRBV12-3 or TRBV12-4 to TRBJ2-5; D may be TRBD1 (6 bases). There are 12 residues in the CDR3. Trimming left V 6 bases short and J 5 bases short, with 10 bases between. The CDR3 DNA sequence: TGTGCCAGCAGCACAGGGTTGGAGACCCAGTACTTC. Amino acid sequence: CASSTGLETQYF.

This chain connects TRBV5-1 to TRBJ1-2; TRBD1 is a possible D gene (6 bases). The CDR3 is 14 residues long. Germline CDR1 reads SGHRS; CDR2 reads YFSETQ. V lost 1 base and J lost 5, with 12 bases in between. Here the CDR3 DNA reads TGCGCCAGCAGCTTGTCGGCAGGGGAGTATGGCTACACCTTC. Its protein product is CASSLSAGEYGYTF.

V and J are TRBV13 and TRBJ1-1; TRBD1 is a possible D gene (5 bases). The CDR3 totals 16 residues. Trimming left V 5 bases short and J 5 bases short, with 21 bases between. Looked up from germline, CDR1 is PRHDT and CDR2 is FYEKMQ (reference sequence). CDR3 sequence: CASSAPGGESNTEAFF. The CDR3 coding sequence is TGTGCCAGCAGCGCCCCCGGGGGTGAGTCGAATACTGAAGCTTTCTTT.

This clone is a singleton in its sample. The chain employs TRBV7-2 and TRBJ1-2; weak D call: TRBD1 (6 bases). The CDR3 is 13 residues long. Germline V CDR1 and CDR2: SGHTA, FQGNSA. Trimming stripped 5 bases from V and 8 bases from J, with 15 bases between. The DNA for the CDR3 is TGTGCCAGCAGCCCTGGACAGTCTTTCGGCTACACCTTC. The encoded protein is CASSPGQSFGYTF.

The CDR3 spells CASSVAHTGHTEAFF. The CDR3 DNA sequence: TGTGCCAGCAGCGTGGCTCATACAGGGCACACTGAAGCTTTCTTT. The genes are TRBV9 and TRBJ1-1, with D tentatively TRBD1 (6 bases). Germline values: CDR1 SGDLS, CDR2 YYNGEE. The CDR3 consists of 15 residues. V dropped 2 bases and J dropped 3 bases, with 14 bases sitting between them.

The chain is built from TRBV19 and TRBJ2-7; 12 bases align to TRBD1. Germline V gene sequence: CDR1 LNHDA, CDR2 SQIVND (reference sequence). The CDR3 runs to 17 residues. Losses at the gene ends were 3 bases for V and 4 bases for J; bases not matched to a gene: 10. CDR3 residues: CASSMGGQGALGYEQYF. For the CDR3, the DNA is TGTGCCAGTAGTATGGGGGGACAGGGGGCGCTGGGATACGAGCAGTACTTC.

The chain links TRBV5-1 to TRBJ1-2, with D possibly TRBD1 on 5 matching bases. This CDR3 has 13 residues. Trimming took off 3 bases at V and 5 bases at J, with 11 bases between the two ends. Germline lookup yields CDR1 SGHRS and CDR2 YFSETQ. The CDR3 region is CASSSGGWYGYTF. Written as DNA, the CDR3 is TGCGCCAGCAGCTCGGGGGGTTGGTATGGCTACACCTTC. The full variable domain, with the rest looked up from reference TRBV5-1 and TRBJ1-2, is KAGVTQTPRYLIKTRGQQVTLSCSPISGHRSVSWYQQTPGQGLQFLFEYFSETQRNKGNFPGRFSGRQFSNSRSEMNVSTLELGDSALYLCASSSGGWYGYTFGSGTRLTVV.

The chain links TRBV5-1 to TRBJ1-2; D might be TRBD1 (6 bases). The CDR3 sequence is 13 residues long. Germline lookup yields CDR1 SGHRS and CDR2 YFSETQ. The V end lost 1 base, the J end lost 8 bases, and 12 bases lay between the germline ends. The CDR3 DNA follows: TGCGCCAGCAGCTTGTTCAGGGGTTACGGCTACACCTTC. Amino acids: CASSLFRGYGYTF.

The genes are TRBV6-1 and TRBJ1-4, with D possibly TRBD1 on 5 matching bases. V dropped 1 base and J dropped 15 bases, with 15 bases sitting between them. The CDR3 contains 13 residues. Germline lookup yields CDR1 MNHNS and CDR2 SASEGT. CDR3 in DNA: TGTGCCAGCAGTGAAGTGGCGGGGCAGATGATGTTTTTT. Its protein product is CASSEVAGQMMFF.

The CDR3: CASSWGEDYEQYF. CDR3 bases: TGCGCCAGCAGCTGGGGGGAAGACTACGAGCAGTACTTC. The chain carries TRBV5-1 and TRBJ2-7; a possible D gene is TRBD2 (6 bases). There are 13 residues in the CDR3. The V gene's germline CDR1 is SGHRS and CDR2 YFSETQ. V was shortened by 3 bases and J by 3 bases, with 10 bases between the two germline ends.

The V gene is TRBV6-2 or TRBV6-3, the J gene TRBJ2-5, with 7 positions matching TRBD1. CDR1 MNHEY and CDR2 SVGEGT come from the germline V gene. V lost 6 bases and J lost 3; bases outside the gene matches: 7. The CDR3 loop spans 14 amino acids. The CDR3 nucleotides read TGTGCCAGCAGCCTAGGGACAGAAGAAGAGACCCAGTACTTC. This gives the protein CASSLGTEEETQYF.

This chain uses TRBV6-2 or TRBV6-3 with TRBJ2-7; D unresolved. There are 16 residues in the CDR3. Germline values: CDR1 MNHEY, CDR2 SVGEGT. V dropped 4 bases and J dropped 4 bases, with 20 bases sitting between them. This CDR3 reads CASSWPDPARRYEQYF. The CDR3 DNA reads TGTGCCAGCAGTTGGCCCGACCCTGCGCGGAGATACGAGCAGTACTTC.

The chain uses TRBV7-2 and TRBJ1-1; a weak D match, TRBD1 (6 bases). The length of the CDR3 is 14 residues. The V gene's germline CDR1 is SGHTA and CDR2 FQGNSA. V gave up 2 bases and J gave up 1 base, with 8 bases separating them. CDR3 protein: CASSLRQANTEAFF. The CDR3 region has the DNA TGTGCCAGCAGCTTACGACAGGCGAACACTGAAGCTTTCTTT.

For this clone: This sample also contains other DNA sequences that code for the same CDR3. The V and J genes are TRBV9 and TRBJ2-3, with 7 bases lining up with TRBD2. In germline, CDR1 is SGDLS, CDR2 YYNGEE. The ends lost 0 bases at V and 1 base at J; junction bases unmatched: 5. The CDR3 runs 16 residues. The CDR3 bases are TGTGCCAGCAGCGTAGCTTTGGCGGGGGGCACAGATACGCAGTATTTT. Translating gives CASSVALAGGTDTQYF.

The chain combines TRBV7-6 with TRBJ1-1; D unclear. Germline loops: CDR1 SGHVS, CDR2 FNYEAQ. The V end was cut by 0 bases, the J end by 1 base, with 9 bases between. The CDR3 contains 15 residues. CDR3 sequence (DNA): TGTGCCAGCAGCTTAGCGCTGCGGGGGAACACTGAAGCTTTCTTT. It codes for CASSLALRGNTEAFF.

V and J are TRBV19 and TRBJ1-2; 7 bases map to TRBD1. V lost 5 bases and J lost 4; bases outside the gene matches: 7. In germline, CDR1 is LNHDA, CDR2 SQIVND (reference sequence). The CDR3 loop spans 14 amino acids. The CDR3 loop is CASSPQAGGYGYTF. The CDR3 DNA reads as TGTGCCAGTAGTCCCCAGGCAGGGGGCTATGGCTACACCTTC.

The chain links TRBV3-1 (or the pseudogene TRBV3-2) to TRBJ1-2; tentatively, D is TRBD1 (5 bases). Germline V CDR1 and CDR2: LGHDT, YNNKEL (reference sequence). This CDR3 is 15 amino acids long. V shed 4 bases and J shed 5 bases, with 17 bases lying between them. Here the CDR3 DNA reads TGTGCCAGCAGCCCCCGAGGAGGGGCAAGATATGGCTACACCTTC. It yields the protein CASSPRGGARYGYTF.

In this sample, this clone turned up once. This chain links TRBV20-1 with TRBJ2-7; 10 nucleotides agree with TRBD1. The CDR3 runs to 14 residues. CDR1 is DFQATT, CDR2 SNEGSKA, per germline (reference sequence). Germline trimming cut 3 bases from V and 0 bases from J; bases unmatched to any gene: 2. The CDR3, as DNA: TGCAGTGCTAGTCGGACAGGGGGCTCCTACGAGCAGTACTTC. Translating gives CSASRTGGSYEQYF.

J is TRBJ1-1 and V is TRBV30, with 7 bases matching TRBD1. CDR3 length equals 16 residues. Per the germline V gene, CDR1 is GTSNPN and CDR2 is SVGIG (reference sequence). The V gene end was trimmed by 1 base and the J gene end by 3 bases; junction bases not matched to a gene: 11. CDR3 in DNA: TGTGCCTGGAGTGCCCACAGGGGCAGGGTGTACACTGAAGCTTTCTTT. Residues: CAWSAHRGRVYTEAFF. The entire variable domain, with the rest obtained from reference TRBV30 and TRBJ1-1, is as follows: SQTIHQWPATLVQPVGSPLSLECTVEGTSNPNLYWYRQAAGRGLQLLFYSVGIGQISSEVPQNLSASRPQDRQFILSSKKLLLSDSGFYLCAWSAHRGRVYTEAFFGQGTRLTVV.

This clone appeared a single time. The same CDR3 arises from other DNA sequences in this sample as well. CDR3: CSASGGGTEAFF. The CDR3 bases are TGCAGTGCTAGTGGGGGGGGGACTGAAGCTTTCTTT. The V call is TRBV20-1, the J call TRBJ1-1; D is possibly TRBD1 (5 bases). Per germline, CDR1 DFQATT and CDR2 SNEGSKA (reference sequence). The length of the CDR3 is 12 residues. Trimming took 3 bases from V and 5 from J, leaving 10 bases between them.

This chain links TRBV18 with TRBJ1-5; D is ambiguous. Germline CDR1 KGHSH, CDR2 LQKENI. The ends were cut back, 0 bases at V and 7 bases at J, with 13 bases in the middle. The CDR3 length is 15 residues. In nucleotides, the CDR3 is TGTGCCAGCTCACCACCGGGGAGCCCAGAACAGCCCCAGCATTTT. Its translation is CASSPPGSPEQPQHF.

This clone appeared once. In DNA form, the CDR3 reads TGTGCCAGCAGCAAAGTAAATGGGAGCAGGGACAGCCTACCGTTTTGCAATCAGCCCCAGCATTTT. It specifies CASSKVNGSRDSLPFCNQPQHF. This chain joins TRBV21-1 and TRBJ1-5; the DNA was not used to check the table's D call, TRBD1. TRBV21-1 is tagged as a pseudogene. This CDR3 comprises 22 residues.